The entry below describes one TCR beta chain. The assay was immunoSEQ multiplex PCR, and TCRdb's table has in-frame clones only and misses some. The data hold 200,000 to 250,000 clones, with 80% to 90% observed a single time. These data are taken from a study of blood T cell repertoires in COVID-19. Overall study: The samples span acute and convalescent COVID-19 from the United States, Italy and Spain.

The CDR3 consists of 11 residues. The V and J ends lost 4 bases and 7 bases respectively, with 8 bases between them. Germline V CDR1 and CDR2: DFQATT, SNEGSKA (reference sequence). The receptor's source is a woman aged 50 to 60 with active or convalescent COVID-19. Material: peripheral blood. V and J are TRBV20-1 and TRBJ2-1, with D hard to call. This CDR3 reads CSAIDRNEQFF. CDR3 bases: TGCAGTGCTATAGACCGTAATGAGCAGTTCTTC.